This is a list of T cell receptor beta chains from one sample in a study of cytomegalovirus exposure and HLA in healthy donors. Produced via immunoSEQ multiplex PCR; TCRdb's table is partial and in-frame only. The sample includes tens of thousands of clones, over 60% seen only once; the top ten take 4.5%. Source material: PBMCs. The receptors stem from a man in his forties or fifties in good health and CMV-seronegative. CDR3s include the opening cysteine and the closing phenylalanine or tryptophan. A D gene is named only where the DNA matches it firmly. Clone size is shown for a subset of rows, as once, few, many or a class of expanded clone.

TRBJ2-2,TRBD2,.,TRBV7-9,TGTGCCAGCAGCTTGGCGGGAGTAAACACCGGGGAGCTGTTTTTT,CASSLAGVNTGELFF
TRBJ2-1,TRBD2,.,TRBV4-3,TGCGCCAGCAGCCCCAGCGGGGATATATACAATGAGCAGTTCTTC,CASSPSGDIYNEQFF
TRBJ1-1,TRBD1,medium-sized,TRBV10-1,TGCGCCAGCAATGCATCAGGATACAGGGGGCGTACTGAAGCTTTCTTT,CASNASGYRGRTEAFF
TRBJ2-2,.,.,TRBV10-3,TGTGCCGCGGTGGGGGAGGCCCGCACCGGGGAGCTGTTTTTT,CAAVGEARTGELFF
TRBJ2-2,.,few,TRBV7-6,TGTGCCAGCAGCGCGGTTTTCACAGGGAACACCGGGGAGCTGTTTTTT,CASSAVFTGNTGELFF
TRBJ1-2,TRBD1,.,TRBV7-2,TGTGCCAGCAGCCGACAGGGCGTAGGGTATGGCTACACCTTC,CASSRQGVGYGYTF
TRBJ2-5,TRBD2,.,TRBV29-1,TGCAGCGTTTCCGGGACTAGCGTGTTTGAGCAGTACTTC,CSVSGTSVFEQYF
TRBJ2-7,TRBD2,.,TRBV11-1,TGTGCCAGCAGCAACCAGCGGGAGCGGTACGAGCAGTACTTC,CASSNQRERYEQYF
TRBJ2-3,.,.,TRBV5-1,TGCGCCAGCAGCTTAGCTTCAAGGGGCACCCGGGATACGCAGTATTTT,CASSLASRGTRDTQYF
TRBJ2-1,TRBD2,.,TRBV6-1,TGTGCCAGCAGCTTTGTAGCGGGAGACGATGAGCAGTTCTTC,CASSFVAGDDEQFF
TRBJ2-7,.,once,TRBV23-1,TGCGCCAGCAGCCCCGATTTAGGGGGGGGCGAGCAGTACTTC,CASSPDLGGGEQYF
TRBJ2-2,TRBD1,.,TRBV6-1,TGTGCCAGCAGAAAGGACAGGGTCACCGGGGAGCTGTTTTTT,CASRKDRVTGELFF